The clone carrying this T cell receptor beta chain has a handful of counts. The germline gives CDR1 MNHNS, CDR2 SASEGT. The CDR3 is 15 residues long. The ends were cut back, 6 bases at V and 3 bases at J, with 14 bases in the middle. TCRdb redid the calling of the RT-PCR reads with MiXCR, one entry per CDR3 protein. The sample carries more than 550,000 distinct CDR3 sequences, 12% to 15% recorded once. This chain uses TRBV6-1 with TRBJ2-2; tentative D call: TRBD2 (7 bases). The TCR was taken from a female donor in good health, serving as a healthy control. Source material: memory CD4+ T cells from blood. The CDR3 nucleotides are TGTGCCAGCAGGACAACAGGGAGGGACACCGGGGAGCTGTTTTTT. Its translation: CASRTTGRDTGELFF.